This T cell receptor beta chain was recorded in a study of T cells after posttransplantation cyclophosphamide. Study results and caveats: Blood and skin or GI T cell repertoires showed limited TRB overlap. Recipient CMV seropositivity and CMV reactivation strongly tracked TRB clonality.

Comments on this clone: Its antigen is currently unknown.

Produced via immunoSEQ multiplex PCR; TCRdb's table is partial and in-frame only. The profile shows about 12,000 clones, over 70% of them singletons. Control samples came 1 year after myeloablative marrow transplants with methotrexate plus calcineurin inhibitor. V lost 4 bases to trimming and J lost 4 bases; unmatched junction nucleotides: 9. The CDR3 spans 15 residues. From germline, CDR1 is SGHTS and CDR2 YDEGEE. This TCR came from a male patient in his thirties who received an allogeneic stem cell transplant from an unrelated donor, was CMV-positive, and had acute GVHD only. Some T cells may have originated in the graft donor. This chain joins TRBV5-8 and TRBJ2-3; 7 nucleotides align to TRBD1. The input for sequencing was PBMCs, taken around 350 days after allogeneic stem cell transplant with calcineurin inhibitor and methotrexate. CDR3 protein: CASSRLEGASDTQYF. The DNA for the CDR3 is TGTGCCAGCAGCCGACTCGAGGGGGCCTCAGATACGCAGTATTTT.